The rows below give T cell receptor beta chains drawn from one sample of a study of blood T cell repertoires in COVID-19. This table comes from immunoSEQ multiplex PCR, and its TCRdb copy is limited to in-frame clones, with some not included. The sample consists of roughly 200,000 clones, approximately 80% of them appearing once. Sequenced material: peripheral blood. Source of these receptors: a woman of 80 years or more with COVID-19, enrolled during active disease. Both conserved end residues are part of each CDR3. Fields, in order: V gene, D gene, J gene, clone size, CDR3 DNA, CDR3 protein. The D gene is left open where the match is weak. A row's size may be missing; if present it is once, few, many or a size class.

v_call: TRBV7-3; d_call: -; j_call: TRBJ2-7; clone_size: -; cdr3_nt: TGTGCCAGCAGCCTAGCCGCCGGACCCTACGAGCAGTACTTC; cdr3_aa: CASSLAAGPYEQYF
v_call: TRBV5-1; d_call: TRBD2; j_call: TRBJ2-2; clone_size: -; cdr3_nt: TGCGCCAGCAGCTCCGGGACTAGCGGCGCCGGGGAGCTGTTTTTT; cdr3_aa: CASSSGTSGAGELFF
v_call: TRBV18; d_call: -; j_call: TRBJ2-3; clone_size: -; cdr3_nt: TGTGCCAGCTCACCACCGAGCAGGGGCCGGGGAGATACGCAGTATTTT; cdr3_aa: CASSPPSRGRGDTQYF
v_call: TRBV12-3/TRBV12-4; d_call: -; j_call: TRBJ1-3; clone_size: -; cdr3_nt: TGTGCCACTTCCAGGGACTCTGGAAACACCATATATTTT; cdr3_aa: CATSRDSGNTIYF
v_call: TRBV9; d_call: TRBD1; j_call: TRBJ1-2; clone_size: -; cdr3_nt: TGTGCCAGCAGCGCGGACAGGGCCTATGGCTACACCTTC; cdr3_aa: CASSADRAYGYTF
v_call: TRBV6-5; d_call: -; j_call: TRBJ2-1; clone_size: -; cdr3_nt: TGTGCCAGCAGTTACCAGGGGAGCTCCTACAATGAGCAGTTCTTC; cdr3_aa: CASSYQGSSYNEQFF
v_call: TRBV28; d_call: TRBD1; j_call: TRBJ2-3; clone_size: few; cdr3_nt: TGTGCCAGCAGCGAATCCGGGACAGGGGTATCAGATACGCAGTATTTT; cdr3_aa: CASSESGTGVSDTQYF
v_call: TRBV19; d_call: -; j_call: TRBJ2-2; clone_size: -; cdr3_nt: TGTGCCAGTAGGCGCAGGGGTCCCGCGAACACCGGGGAGCTGTTTTTT; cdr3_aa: CASRRRGPANTGELFF
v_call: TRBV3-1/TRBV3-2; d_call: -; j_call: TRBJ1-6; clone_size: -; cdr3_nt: TGTGCCAGCAGCCAAGCTCCGTTTAATTCACCCCTCCACTTT; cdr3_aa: CASSQAPFNSPLHF
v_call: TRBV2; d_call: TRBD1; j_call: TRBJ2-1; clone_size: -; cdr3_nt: TGTGCCAGCAGTGAAATGGGCTCCGGGACAGGGTCCAATGAGCAGTTCTTC; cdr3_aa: CASSEMGSGTGSNEQFF
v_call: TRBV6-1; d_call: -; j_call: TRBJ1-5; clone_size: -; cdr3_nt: TGTGCCAGCAGTGAACCGGATCAGCCCCAGCATTTT; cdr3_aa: CASSEPDQPQHF
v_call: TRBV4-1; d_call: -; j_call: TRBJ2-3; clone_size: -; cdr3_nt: TGCGCCAGCAGCCAGGTATGGCCGGGACTGCAGTATTTT; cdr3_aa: CASSQVWPGLQYF
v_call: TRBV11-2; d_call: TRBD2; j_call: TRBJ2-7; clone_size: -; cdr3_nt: TGTGCCAGCAGCTTAGTTTCTAGCGGGGCAGGCGAGCAGTACTTC; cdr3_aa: CASSLVSSGAGEQYF
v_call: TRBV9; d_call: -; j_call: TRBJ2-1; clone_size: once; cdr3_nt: TGTGCCAGCAGCGTAGTTGGGAGATGGAATGAGCAGTTCTTC; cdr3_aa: CASSVVGRWNEQFF
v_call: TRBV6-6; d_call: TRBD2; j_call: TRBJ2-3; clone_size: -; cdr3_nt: TGTGCCAGCAGTACCGCGGGGGGGAAGACTACGCAGTATTTT; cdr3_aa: CASSTAGGKTTQYF
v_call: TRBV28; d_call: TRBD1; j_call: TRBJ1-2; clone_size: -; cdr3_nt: TGTGCCAGCAGGGGGACAGTCTTGGGCTACACCTTC; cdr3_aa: CASRGTVLGYTF
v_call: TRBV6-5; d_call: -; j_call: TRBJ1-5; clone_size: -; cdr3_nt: TGTGCCAGCAGTTACTATGGCAGACAAAGGGGTCAGCCCCAGCATTTT; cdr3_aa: CASSYYGRQRGQPQHF
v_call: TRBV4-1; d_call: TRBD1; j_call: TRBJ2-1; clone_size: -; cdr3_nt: TGCGCCAGCAGCCAAGTCCCGGGACAGGGGGCAAATTACAATGAGCAGTTCTTC; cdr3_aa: CASSQVPGQGANYNEQFF
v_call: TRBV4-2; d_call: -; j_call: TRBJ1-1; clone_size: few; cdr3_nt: TGTGCCAGCAGCCTAAGCCGTCAGGGAAACACTGAAGCTTTCTTT; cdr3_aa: CASSLSRQGNTEAFF
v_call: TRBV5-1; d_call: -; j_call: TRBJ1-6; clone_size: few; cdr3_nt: TGCGCCAGCAGCAAGAAACTGGATTCACCCCTCCACTTT; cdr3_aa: CASSKKLDSPLHF
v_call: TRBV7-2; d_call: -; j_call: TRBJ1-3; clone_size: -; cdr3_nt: TGTGCCAGCAGCTCCTACAGGGGAAACACCATATATTTT; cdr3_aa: CASSSYRGNTIYF
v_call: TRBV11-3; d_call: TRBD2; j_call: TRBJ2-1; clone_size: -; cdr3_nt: TGTGCCAGCAGCTCCAGCGGGAGTGGTTACAATGAGCAGTTCTTC; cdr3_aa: CASSSSGSGYNEQFF
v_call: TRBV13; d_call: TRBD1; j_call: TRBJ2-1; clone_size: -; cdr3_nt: TGTGCCAGCACCCGGGACAGGGATCCGAGCAGGCAGTTCTTC; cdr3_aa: CASTRDRDPSRQFF